One and the same sample provided the 2 T cell receptor beta chains below, sequenced in a study of PD-1 blockade in classical Hodgkin lymphoma. The table came from immunoSEQ multiplex PCR; TCRdb's copy has only in-frame clones and leaves some out. Altogether tens of thousands of clones are present, approximately 92% being singletons, with the ten largest covering approximately 12%. No patient escaped relapse after autologous stem cell transplantation, and brentuximab vedotin exposure varied. Source: peripheral blood mononuclear cells (PBMCs), taken before the second cycle of nivolumab. Receptors were obtained from a human donor with classical Hodgkin lymphoma.

The chain recombines TRBV11-2 with TRBJ2-7; TRBD2 agrees at 9 bases. V lost 8 bases, J lost 3 bases, and 11 bases stayed unmatched. This CDR3 is 15 amino acids long. Germline values: CDR1 SGHAT, CDR2 FQNNGV. Written as DNA, the CDR3 is TGTGCCAGCGGCCCCCTCCCGACTAGCGGCTACGAGCAGTACTTC. Protein sequence: CASGPLPTSGYEQYF.

The chain combines TRBV19 with TRBJ2-2; TRBD1 or TRBD2 may be the D gene (5 bases each). The V gene lost 6 bases and the J gene lost 0 bases, with 11 bases spanning the gap. The CDR3 consists of 15 residues. Germline V lookup: CDR1 LNHDA, CDR2 SQIVND (reference sequence). The CDR3 loop is CASSSGAPNTGELFF. In DNA, the CDR3 is TGTGCCAGTAGCTCCGGGGCTCCGAACACCGGGGAGCTGTTTTTT.